Each of the 17 T cell receptor beta chains below was sequenced from the same sample in a study of post-analysis software for immune sequencing data (dated by TCRdb to about 2015). Libraries were built with PCR. Sequenced on an Illumina HiSeq 2500. To reduce PCR and sequencing biases, unique molecular identifiers were incorporated into the TCR beta cDNA libraries. TCRdb reworked the public reads: Q25 trimming with fastp, MiXCR clone assembly, productive beta chains retained. When rows share a CDR3 protein, they turn into one entry using the most common DNA and genes. In this sample the table shows a few hundred thousand distinct CDR3 sequences, around a third of which occur a single time. 6% of the sample is taken by the ten largest. Findings and caveats that apply to the study as a whole: Roughly 5 TRBV segments, including TRBV5-6, TRBV5-1 and TRBV20-1, were significantly more frequent in patients than controls.

For these TCRs, the target antigens are not known. Sequencing was performed on blood. The receptor source for this set is a girl under 18 with multiple sclerosis.

This clonotype occurred a few times. The rearrangement joins TRBV20-1 to TRBJ2-7; D remains ambiguous. This CDR3 is 13 amino acids long. V shed 3 bases and J shed 4 bases, with 13 bases lying between them. The germline V gene has CDR1 DFQATT and CDR2 SNEGSKA (reference sequence). The CDR3 here is CSASRRLIYEQYF. The CDR3 DNA is TGCAGTGCTAGCCGTAGACTGATTTACGAGCAGTACTTC.

This rearrangement joins TRBV14 to TRBJ2-5; D uncertain. The V end was cut by 4 bases, the J end by 4 bases, with 10 bases between. Germline assignment: CDR1 SGHDN and CDR2 FVKESK. The CDR3 covers 13 residues. CDR3: CASSPGLPETQYF. In DNA, the CDR3 is TGTGCCAGCAGCCCCGGATTGCCAGAGACCCAGTACTTC.

This clonotype was picked up a small number of times. The chain carries TRBV13 and TRBJ2-7; unclear D gene. Germline V gene sequence: CDR1 PRHDT, CDR2 FYEKMQ (reference sequence). The CDR3 is 13 amino acids. The V and J ends lost 5 bases and 3 bases respectively, with 11 bases between them. In DNA, the CDR3 is TGTGCCAGCAGCCCGAATGGGCTCTACGAGCAGTACTTC. Protein: CASSPNGLYEQYF.

The chain couples TRBV6-5 to TRBJ2-2, with a possible D match to TRBD2 (5 bases). Trimming shortened V by 7 bases and J by 2 bases, and 14 bases separated the two germline ends. This CDR3 comprises 15 residues. Germline values: CDR1 MNHEY, CDR2 SVGAGI. CDR3 nucleotide sequence: TGTGCCAGCACCAACGGGGTGATTAACACCGGGGAGCTGTTTTTT. This encodes CASTNGVINTGELFF.

The chain is built from TRBV5-1 and TRBJ2-3; D possibly corresponds to TRBD2 (5 bases). The V and J ends lost 3 bases and 6 bases respectively, with 14 bases between them. CDR3 length: 14 residues. CDR1 and CDR2 from the germline V gene are SGHRS and YFSETQ. CDR3 nucleotide sequence: TGCGCCAGCAGCTCGGCGGGCCTAGTGGATACGCAGTATTTT. Protein product: CASSSAGLVDTQYF.

The rearrangement links TRBV7-2 to TRBJ1-4; TRBD1 might be the D (6 bases). Trimming stripped 1 base from V and 4 bases from J, with 13 bases between. This CDR3 is 16 amino acids long. From germline, CDR1 is SGHTA and CDR2 FQGNSA. CDR3 nucleotides: TGTGCCAGCAGCTTAGGGACAGAGGCCTATAATGAAAAACTGTTTTTT. This codes for CASSLGTEAYNEKLFF.

For the CDR3, the DNA is TGTGCCAGCAGTTACGTAGTAGCGGGGGCCATATCCTACAATGAGCAGTTCTTC. It specifies CASSYVVAGAISYNEQFF. The V and J genes are TRBV6-2 or TRBV6-3 and TRBJ2-1; 9 positions match TRBD2. This CDR3 has 18 residues. Unmatched junction bases numbered 9, after V lost 2 bases and J lost 1 base. Germline V gene data show CDR1 as MNHEY and CDR2 as SVGEGT.

Many counts were recorded for this clonotype. The gene calls are TRBV6-1 and TRBJ2-3; TRBD2 matches at 10 bases. The CDR3 extends over 15 amino acids. Germline V CDR1 and CDR2: MNHNS, SASEGT. The V gene end was trimmed by 4 bases and the J gene end by 1 base; junction bases not matched to a gene: 2. The CDR3 spells CASSALAGGTDTQYF. CDR3 DNA: TGTGCCAGCAGTGCGCTAGCGGGGGGCACAGATACGCAGTATTTT.

This clonotype occurred a few times. V gene TRBV29-1 combines with J gene TRBJ1-1, with 10 bases that match TRBD1. The CDR3 spans 14 residues. Unmatched junction bases numbered 6, after V lost 6 bases and J lost 2 bases. Germline V gene data show CDR1 as SQVTM and CDR2 as ANQGSEA. CDR3 nucleotides: TGCAGCGTGCGACAGGGGGCAGTTAACACTGAAGCTTTCTTT. Amino acid sequence: CSVRQGAVNTEAFF.

This CDR3 is CASSRLYMTDTQYF. The CDR3 DNA reads TGTGCCAGCAGCCGACTATACATGACAGATACGCAGTATTTT. The chain combines TRBV6-2 or TRBV6-3 with TRBJ2-3, with D perhaps matching TRBD2 (5 bases). The CDR3 is 14 residues long. CDR1 is MNHEY, CDR2 SVGEGT, per germline. Between the trimmed V and J ends, which lost 6 bases and 3 bases, there was a span of 13 bases.

Notes on this clonotype: One base away lies a much larger clone, so this may be a sequencing read error. The chain carries TRBV5-6 and TRBJ1-6, with D hard to call. The length of the CDR3 is 14 residues. V shed 0 bases and J shed 7 bases, with 8 bases lying between them. In germline, CDR1 is SGHDT, CDR2 YYEEEE. CDR3 in amino acids: CASSLDPPNSPLHF. Here the CDR3 DNA reads TGTGCCAGCAGCTTGGATCCGCCCAATTCACCCCTCCACTTT.

This clonotype was seen more than once but under ten times. This chain joins TRBV6-7 and TRBJ1-2; no clear D gene. TRBV6-7 is filed as an ORF, its function uncertain. With 1 base removed from V and 4 bases from J, the gap between germline ends came to 22 bases. This CDR3 contains 18 residues. The CDR3 nucleotides are TGTGCCAGCAGTTACTGCGATCCCAGGACTGGAAGAAGCTATGGCTACACCTTC. It yields the protein CASSYCDPRTGRSYGYTF.

V is TRBV20-1 and J is TRBJ2-5; 7 nucleotides line up with TRBD1. CDR1 is DFQATT, CDR2 SNEGSKA, per germline (reference sequence). The CDR3 sequence is 16 residues long. J lost 2 bases, V lost 6 bases, and 15 bases had no gene match. CDR3 in DNA: TGCAGTGCCAATCACCCCCGACAGGGTACTCAAGAGACCCAGTACTTC. It translates to CSANHPRQGTQETQYF.

This clonotype was counted a few times. The chain couples TRBV29-1 to TRBJ1-1; the D is unclear. CDR3 length: 11 residues. Germline V gene data show CDR1 as SQVTM and CDR2 as ANQGSEA. V was cut by 4 bases and J by 5 bases, with 8 bases left in between. CDR3 region: CSVVLDTEAFF. The DNA for the CDR3 is TGCAGCGTTGTCCTAGATACTGAAGCTTTCTTT.

The chain couples TRBV20-1 to TRBJ2-1; TRBD2 aligns across 7 bases. The J segment lost 13 bases and the V segment lost 5 bases, leaving 8 bases of the junction unmatched. The germline CDR1 and CDR2 sequences are DFQATT and SNEGSKA (reference sequence). This CDR3 contains 11 residues. The CDR3 sequence is CSAPGLDQQFF. In DNA form, the CDR3 reads TGCAGTGCTCCCGGACTAGATCAACAGTTCTTC.

This clonotype was counted a few times. This chain joins TRBV7-6 and TRBJ2-5; no clear D. The germline V gene encodes CDR1 SGHVS and CDR2 FNYEAQ. There are 15 residues in the CDR3. V was shortened by 2 bases and J by 2 bases, with 12 bases between the two germline ends. This CDR3 is CASSLTTLGQETQYF. The CDR3 nucleotides are TGTGCCAGCAGCTTAACTACTCTTGGGCAAGAGACCCAGTACTTC.

This clonotype has more than one count but fewer than ten. This chain connects TRBV5-5 to TRBJ2-3; tentative D call: TRBD1 (5 bases). Germline values: CDR1 SGHKS, CDR2 YYEKEE (reference sequence). Trimming took off 7 bases at V and 0 bases at J, with 9 bases between the two ends. This CDR3 has 13 amino acids. The CDR3 sequence: CASGQGSTDTQYF. The CDR3 region has the DNA TGTGCCAGCGGGCAGGGTAGCACAGATACGCAGTATTTT.